This T cell receptor beta chain was found in a study of blood T cell repertoires in COVID-19. Only in-frame clones appear in the TCRdb table, and some are missing; sequencing was by immunoSEQ multiplex PCR. This sample has about 100,000 clones; roughly 84% occur once, and the top ten carry 13%. The germline V gene encodes CDR1 SGHNT and CDR2 YYREEE (reference sequence). Trimming cost V 7 bases and J 10 bases, with 12 bases left between them. The CDR3 has 12 residues. The rearrangement links TRBV5-4 to TRBJ1-6; D possibly corresponds to TRBD1 (6 bases). The TCR comes from a woman aged 55-69 years in a cohort sampled during active or convalescent COVID-19. Material: peripheral blood. In nucleotides, the CDR3 is TGTGCCAGCCAGGGGCCGCGATCACCCCTCCACTTT. Its protein is CASQGPRSPLHF.